Given below is one TCR beta chain in context. The data originate from a study of blood T cell repertoires in COVID-19. About the study: The United States, Italy and Spain provided the acute and convalescent COVID-19 samples.

TCRdb's table, derived via immunoSEQ multiplex PCR, lists solely in-frame clones and lacks some. The sample yields 200,000 to 300,000 clones, around nine tenths seen once. Germline V gene lookup returns CDR1 SGHTA and CDR2 FQGNSA. This CDR3 comprises 17 residues. V was clipped by 5 bases and J by 3 bases, with 20 bases between them. Study members were between about 18 and 100 years old and lived in some 22 US regions. V and J are TRBV7-2 and TRBJ1-5; a possible D gene is TRBD1 (6 bases). This TCR derives from a woman younger than 30 who had recovered from COVID-19. Sequenced material: PBMCs or T cells enriched from blood (not recorded which). CDR3 protein: CASSQFGRGQINQPQHF. The DNA of the CDR3 is TGTGCCAGCAGCCAATTCGGCAGAGGACAGATCAATCAGCCCCAGCATTTT.